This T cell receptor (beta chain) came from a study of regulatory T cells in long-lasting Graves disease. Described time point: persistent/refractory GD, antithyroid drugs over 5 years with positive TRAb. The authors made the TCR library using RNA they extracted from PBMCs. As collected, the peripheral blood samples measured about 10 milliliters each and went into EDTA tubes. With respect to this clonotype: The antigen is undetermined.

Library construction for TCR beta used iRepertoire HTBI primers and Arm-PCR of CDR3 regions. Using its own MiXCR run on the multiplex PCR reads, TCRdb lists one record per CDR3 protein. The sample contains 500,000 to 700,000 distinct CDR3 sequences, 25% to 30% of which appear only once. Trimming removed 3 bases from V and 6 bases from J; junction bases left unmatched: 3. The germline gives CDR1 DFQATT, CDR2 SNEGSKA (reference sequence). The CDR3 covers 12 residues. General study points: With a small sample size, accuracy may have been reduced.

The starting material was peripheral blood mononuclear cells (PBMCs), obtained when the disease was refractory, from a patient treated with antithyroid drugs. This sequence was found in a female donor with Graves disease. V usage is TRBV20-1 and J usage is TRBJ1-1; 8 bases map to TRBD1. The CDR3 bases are TGCAGTGCTAGCGGACAGGGCTCTGAAGCTTTCTTT. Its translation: CSASGQGSEAFF.